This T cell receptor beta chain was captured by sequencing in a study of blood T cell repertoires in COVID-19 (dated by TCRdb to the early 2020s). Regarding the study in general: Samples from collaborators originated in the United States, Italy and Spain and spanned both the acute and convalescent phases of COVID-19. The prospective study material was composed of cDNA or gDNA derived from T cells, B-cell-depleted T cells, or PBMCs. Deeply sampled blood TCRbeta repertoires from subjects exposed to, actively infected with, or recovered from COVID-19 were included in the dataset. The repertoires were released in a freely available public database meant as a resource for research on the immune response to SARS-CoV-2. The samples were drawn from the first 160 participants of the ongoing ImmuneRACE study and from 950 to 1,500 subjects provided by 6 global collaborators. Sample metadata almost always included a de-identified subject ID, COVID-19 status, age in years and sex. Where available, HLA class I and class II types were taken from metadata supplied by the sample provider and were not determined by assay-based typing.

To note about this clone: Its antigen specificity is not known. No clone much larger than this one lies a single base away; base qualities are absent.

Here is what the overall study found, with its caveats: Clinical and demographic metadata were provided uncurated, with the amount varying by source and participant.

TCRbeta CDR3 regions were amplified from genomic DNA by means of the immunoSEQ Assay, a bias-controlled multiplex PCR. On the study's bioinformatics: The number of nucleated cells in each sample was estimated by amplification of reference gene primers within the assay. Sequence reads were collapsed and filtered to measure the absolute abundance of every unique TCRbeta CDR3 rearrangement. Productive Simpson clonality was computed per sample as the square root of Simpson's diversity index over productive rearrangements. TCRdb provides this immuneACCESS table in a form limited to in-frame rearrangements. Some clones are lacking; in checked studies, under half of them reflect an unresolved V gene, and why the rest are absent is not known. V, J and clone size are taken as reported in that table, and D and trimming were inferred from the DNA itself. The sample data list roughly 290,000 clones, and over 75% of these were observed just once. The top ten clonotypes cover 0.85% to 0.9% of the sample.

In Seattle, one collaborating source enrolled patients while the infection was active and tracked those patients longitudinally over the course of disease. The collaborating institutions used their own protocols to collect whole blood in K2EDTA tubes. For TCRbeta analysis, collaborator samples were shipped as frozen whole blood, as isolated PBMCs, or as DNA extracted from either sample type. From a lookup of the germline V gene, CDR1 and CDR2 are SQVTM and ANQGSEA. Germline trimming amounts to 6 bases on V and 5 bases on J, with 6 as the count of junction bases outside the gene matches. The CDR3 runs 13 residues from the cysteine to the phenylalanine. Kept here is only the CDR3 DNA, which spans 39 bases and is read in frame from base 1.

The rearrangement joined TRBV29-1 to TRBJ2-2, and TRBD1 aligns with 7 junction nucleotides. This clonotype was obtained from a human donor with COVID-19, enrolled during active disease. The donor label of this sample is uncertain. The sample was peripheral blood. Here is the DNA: TGCAGCGTGGGAAGGGACAGAACCGGGGAGCTGTTTTTT. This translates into CSVGRDRTGELFF.